Detailed here is one T cell receptor beta chain. Its target is unknown. This entry comes from a study of T-cell memory formation after mild COVID-19. Overall study findings and caveats: CD4/CD8 balance held among clones contracting day 15 to 85, and later expanders leaned CD4+.

cDNA libraries for TCR alpha and TCR beta, carrying sample barcodes and UMIs, came from 5'RACE with constant-segment primers. MiXCR was run by TCRdb on the 5' RACE reads, yielding one entry per CDR3 protein. Of about 110,000 distinct CDR3 sequences in the sample, over 15% were seen once. V was clipped by 4 bases and J by 1 base, with 12 bases between them. CDR3 length: 14 residues. Germline CDR1 is SGHDT and CDR2 is YYEEEE. The clonotype comes from a man younger than 30 who had mild COVID-19 (a few samples of this study predate the infection). Cell type and time point are not known. The specimen sequenced was PBMCs or a T cell subset sorted from them (not recorded which). The chain is built from TRBV5-6 and TRBJ2-7; D is unclear. CDR3 amino acids: CASSSSPLSYEQYF. As DNA, the CDR3 is TGTGCCAGCAGCAGCAGCCCGTTATCCTACGAGCAGTACTTC.